This TCR beta chain appears in the sequencing data of a study of human T cells and chemical hapten exposure. Turning to the study itself: Application of 0.01% DPC to the upper back was done by patch test, with a reading at 6 days.

Regarding time point: patch test 1, 2 weeks after DPC sensitization. As for treatment: therapeutic diphenylcyclopropenone sensitization with weekly scalp DPC. Unfractionated whole blood yielded the extracted total RNA. Deletions cut 1 base from V and 2 bases from J, with 15 bases between. CDR1 and CDR2 from the germline V gene are SGHTA and FQGNSA. The CDR3 covers 18 residues. The study, taken as a whole, reports: Expanded TCR counts at PT1 were positively correlated with the patch test score.

This clonotype was detected ten times or more. Its matching antigen is unknown. TCRdb re-analysed the RACE reads in MiXCR, keeping a single row per CDR3 protein. The table records about 360,000 distinct CDR3 sequences, approximately 5.1% of them present only once. The material sequenced was whole blood, taken in connection with sensitization to the hapten diphenylcyclopropenone (DPC). The sequence was obtained from a woman between 45 and 60 years old with alopecia areata. Some clones in this sample may be carry-over from other donors' samples. This sequence joins TRBV7-2 and TRBJ2-6, with D perhaps being TRBD1 or TRBD2 (6 bases each). For the CDR3, the DNA is TGTGCCAGCAGCTTAGAGGGGGGTCCCAAGGCTGGGGCCAACGTCCTGACTTTC. Its protein product is CASSLEGGPKAGANVLTF.